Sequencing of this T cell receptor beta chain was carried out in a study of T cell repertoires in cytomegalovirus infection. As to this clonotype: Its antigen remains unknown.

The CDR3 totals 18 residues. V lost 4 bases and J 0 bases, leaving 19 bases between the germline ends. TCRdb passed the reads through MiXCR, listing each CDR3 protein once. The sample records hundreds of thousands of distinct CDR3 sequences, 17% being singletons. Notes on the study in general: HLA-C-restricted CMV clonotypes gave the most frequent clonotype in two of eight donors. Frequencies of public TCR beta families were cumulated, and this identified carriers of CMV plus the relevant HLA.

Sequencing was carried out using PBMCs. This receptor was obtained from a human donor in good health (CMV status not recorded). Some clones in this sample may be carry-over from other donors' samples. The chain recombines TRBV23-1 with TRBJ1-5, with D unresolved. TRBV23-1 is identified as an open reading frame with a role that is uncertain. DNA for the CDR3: TGCGCCAGCAGTCCCCGGACCGGGCTACCGTATAGCAATCAGCCCCAGCATTTT. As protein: CASSPRTGLPYSNQPQHF.